One sample yielded the 3 T cell receptor beta chains listed below, sequenced in a study of shared clonotypes between healthy human individuals. CD45RO-negative cells were positively selected for CCR7, leaving out terminally differentiated effector memory CD45RA+ cells. Only in-frame clones appear in the TCRdb table, and some are missing; sequencing was by immunoSEQ multiplex PCR. The data hold around 1,900,000 clones, with roughly 95% observed a single time. The sample comprised naive CD8+ T cells from PBMCs. Receptors were obtained from a young man in good health. Some clones in this sample may be carry-over from other donors' samples.

The rearrangement uses TRBV18 and TRBJ1-1; maybe TRBD1 (6 bases). Trimming cost V 1 base and J 2 bases, with 14 bases left between them. This CDR3 contains 16 residues. In germline, CDR1 is KGHSH, CDR2 LQKENI. CDR3 sequence reads: CASSPLDSEINTEAFF. Written as DNA, the CDR3 is TGTGCCAGCTCACCACTGGACAGCGAAATAAACACTGAAGCTTTCTTT. The entire variable domain, with the rest obtained from reference TRBV18 and TRBJ1-1, is as follows: NAGVMQNPRHLVRRRGQEARLRCSPMKGHSHVYWYRQLPEEGLKFMVYLQKENIIDESGMPKERFSAEFPKEGPSILRIQQVVRGDSAAYFCASSPLDSEINTEAFFGQGTRLTVV.

V usage is TRBV29-1 and J usage is TRBJ2-1; 10 bases are a match to TRBD1. This CDR3 is 13 amino acids long. The V and J ends lost 7 bases and 3 bases, in that order; junction bases with no gene match: 3. The germline V gene encodes CDR1 SQVTM and CDR2 ANQGSEA. The CDR3 loop is CSGGQGNYNEQFF. The CDR3, as DNA: TGCAGCGGGGGACAGGGGAACTACAATGAGCAGTTCTTC.

CDR3 coding DNA: TGTGCCAGCAGTTGGGGTCCTTTCGGCTACGAGCAGTACTTC. It codes for CASSWGPFGYEQYF. The V call is TRBV27, the J call TRBJ2-7; no clear D. The germline gives CDR1 MNHEY, CDR2 SMNVEV (reference sequence). Trimming stripped 4 bases from V and 3 bases from J, with 13 bases between. This CDR3 is 14 amino acids long.